What follows describes a single T cell receptor (beta chain). Antigen unknown. Sequencing was performed with immunoSEQ multiplex PCR; in TCRdb, only in-frame clones are kept and a portion is missing. Of roughly 80,000 clones listed, roughly nine tenths are singletons. Mixed chimerism was transient after nonmyeloablative marrow transplants from related graft donors. This record comes from a study of Tregs in tolerant kidney transplant recipients. The CDR3 is made up of 15 amino acids. Germline CDR1 reads LGHNA; CDR2 reads YSLEER. V dropped 1 base and J dropped 9 bases, with 13 bases sitting between them. Overall study findings and caveats: Findings come from small patient numbers and require larger validation.

This TCR was sampled from a human patient who received a combined kidney and bone marrow transplant. The graft donor may account for some of the T cells. V and J are TRBV4-3 and TRBJ1-6; D uncertain. Material: CD4+ T cells from blood (PBMCs), obtained 24 months after the transplant. CDR3 coding DNA: TGCGCCAGCAGCCAAGGAGCAGGCTTGGGTTCACCCCTCCACTTT. This encodes CASSQGAGLGSPLHF.